This T cell receptor beta chain stems from a study of blood T cell repertoires in COVID-19. Overall study: Sites in the United States, Italy and Spain provided acute and convalescent COVID-19 samples.

This CDR3 is built from 15 residues. The germline gives CDR1 MNHEY, CDR2 SVGAGI. The V gene lost 7 bases and the J gene lost 0 bases, with 16 bases spanning the gap. The table came from immunoSEQ multiplex PCR; TCRdb's copy has only in-frame clones and leaves some out. The repertoire holds just over 300,000 clones, with about 90% as singletons. Enrolment of Seattle patients took place during active infection, and they were followed longitudinally. This receptor was identified in a woman aged 30 to 39 with COVID-19, enrolled during active disease. This chain links TRBV6-5 with TRBJ2-7; a weak D match, TRBD1 (6 bases). What was sequenced was peripheral blood. This chain's CDR3 is CASKPGASSSYEQYV. CDR3 nucleotides: TGTGCCAGCAAGCCAGGGGCATCCAGCTCCTACGAGCAGTACGTC.